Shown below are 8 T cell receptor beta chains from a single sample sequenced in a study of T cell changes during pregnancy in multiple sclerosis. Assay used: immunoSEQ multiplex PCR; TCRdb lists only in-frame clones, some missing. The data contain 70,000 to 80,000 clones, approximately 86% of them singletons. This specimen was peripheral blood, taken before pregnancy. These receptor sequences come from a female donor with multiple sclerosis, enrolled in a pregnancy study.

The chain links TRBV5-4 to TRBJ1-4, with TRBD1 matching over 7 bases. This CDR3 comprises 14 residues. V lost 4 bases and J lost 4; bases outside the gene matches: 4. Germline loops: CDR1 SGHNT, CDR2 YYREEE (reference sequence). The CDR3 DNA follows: TGTGCCAGCAGCAGGGGACAGATTAATGAAAAACTGTTTTTT. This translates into CASSRGQINEKLFF.

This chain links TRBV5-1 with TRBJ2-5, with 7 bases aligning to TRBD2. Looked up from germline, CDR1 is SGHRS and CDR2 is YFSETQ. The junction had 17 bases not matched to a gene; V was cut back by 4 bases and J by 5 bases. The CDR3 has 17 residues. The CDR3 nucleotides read TGCGCCAGCAGCCACGCTAGCGGACGGCTGTTAGGGGAGACCCAGTACTTC. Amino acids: CASSHASGRLLGETQYF.

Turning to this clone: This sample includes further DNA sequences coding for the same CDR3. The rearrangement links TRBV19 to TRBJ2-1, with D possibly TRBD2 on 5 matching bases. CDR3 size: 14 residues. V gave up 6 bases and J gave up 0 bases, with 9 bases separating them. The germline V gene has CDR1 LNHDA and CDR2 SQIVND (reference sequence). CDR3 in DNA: TGTGCCAGTAGCCAAGGGAGCTCCTACAATGAGCAGTTCTTC. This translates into CASSQGSSYNEQFF.

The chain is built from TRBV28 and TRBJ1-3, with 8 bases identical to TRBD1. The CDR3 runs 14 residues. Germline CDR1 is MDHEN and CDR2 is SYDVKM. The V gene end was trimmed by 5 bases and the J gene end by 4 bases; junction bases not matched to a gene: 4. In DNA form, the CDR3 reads TGTGCCAGCAGTCGGACAGGGAACGGAAACACCATATATTTT. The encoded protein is CASSRTGNGNTIYF.

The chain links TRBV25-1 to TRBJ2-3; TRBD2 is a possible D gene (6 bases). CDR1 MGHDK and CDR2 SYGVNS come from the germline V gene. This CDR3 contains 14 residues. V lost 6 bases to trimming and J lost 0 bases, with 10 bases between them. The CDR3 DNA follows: TGTGCCAGCAGGGGGGGACCTAGCACAGATACGCAGTATTTT. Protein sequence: CASRGGPSTDTQYF.

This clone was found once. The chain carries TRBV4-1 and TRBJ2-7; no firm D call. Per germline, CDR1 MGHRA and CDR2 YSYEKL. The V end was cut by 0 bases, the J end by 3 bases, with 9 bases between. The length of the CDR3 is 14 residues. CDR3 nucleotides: TGCGCCAGCAGCCAAGATGGGCAGATCTACGAGCAGTACTTC. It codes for CASSQDGQIYEQYF.

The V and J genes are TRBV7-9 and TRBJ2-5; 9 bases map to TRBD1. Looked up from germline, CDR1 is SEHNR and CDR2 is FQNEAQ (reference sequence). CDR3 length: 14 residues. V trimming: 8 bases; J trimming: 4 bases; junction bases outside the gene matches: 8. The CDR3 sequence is CASLTGGSGETQYF. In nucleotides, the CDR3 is TGTGCCAGCTTGACAGGGGGAAGTGGAGAGACCCAGTACTTC. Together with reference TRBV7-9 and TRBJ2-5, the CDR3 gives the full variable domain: DTGVSQNPRHKITKRGQNVTFRCDPISEHNRLYWYRQTLGQGPEFLTYFQNEAQLEKSRLLSDRFSAERPKGSFSTLEIQRTEQGDSAMYLCASLTGGSGETQYFGPGTRLLVL.

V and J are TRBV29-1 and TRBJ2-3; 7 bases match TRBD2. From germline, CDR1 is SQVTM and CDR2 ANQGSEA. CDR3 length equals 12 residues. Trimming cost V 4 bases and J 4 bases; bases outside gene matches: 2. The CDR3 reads CSVGGSADTQYF. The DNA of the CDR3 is TGCAGCGTTGGCGGGAGTGCAGATACGCAGTATTTT.